These T cell receptor beta chains were read from a single sample in a study of blood T cell repertoires in COVID-19. Produced via immunoSEQ multiplex PCR; TCRdb's table is partial and in-frame only. The sample gives 95,000 to 150,000 clones, 81% of which show up once; about 18% is in the top ten. Sample: peripheral blood. These receptors all come from a young man with COVID-19, enrolled during active disease. Both conserved end residues are part of each CDR3. The D gene is left open where the match is weak. The listing skips clone size in some rows; elsewhere it reads once, few, many or a size class.

J,D,size,V,DNA,CDR3
TRBJ1-1,.,.,TRBV6-5,TGTGCCAGCACCCGACTGGAGAACACTGAAGCTTTCTTT,CASTRLENTEAFF
TRBJ2-1,TRBD2,.,TRBV9,TGTGCCAGCAGCGTAGGGACTAGGACAAATGAGCAGTTCTTC,CASSVGTRTNEQFF
TRBJ2-2,.,.,TRBV6-2/TRBV6-3,TGTGCCAGCAGTTACTCGGAGGGAATCGGGGAGCTGTTTTTT,CASSYSEGIGELFF
TRBJ1-3,.,.,TRBV5-4,TGTGCCAGCAGTTCCCAGGGCTTGGGAAACACCATATATTTT,CASSSQGLGNTIYF
TRBJ1-1,.,.,TRBV2,TGTGCCAGCTTAAACACTGAAGCTTTCTTT,CASLNTEAFF
TRBJ1-5,.,.,TRBV5-5,TGTGCCAGCAGCTTAAACCCGGACATTAGTACTCAGCCCCAGCATTTT,CASSLNPDISTQPQHF
TRBJ2-3,.,few,TRBV14,TGTGCCAGCAGCCTTAGCATGCATACGCAGTATTTT,CASSLSMHTQYF
TRBJ2-5,.,.,TRBV6-5,TGTGCCAGCAGCCGCGTAGGAGGGAAAGAGACCCAGTACTTC,CASSRVGGKETQYF
TRBJ1-2,TRBD1,few,TRBV28,TGTGCCAGCAGTTTATCTGGCGACAGGGAGAGTGACTATGGCTACACCTTC,CASSLSGDRESDYGYTF
TRBJ1-4,TRBD1,.,TRBV18,TGTGCCAGCTCACTACGACAGGGATGGGGTGCAACTAATGAAAAACTGTTTTTT,CASSLRQGWGATNEKLFF
TRBJ2-1,TRBD2,.,TRBV3-1/TRBV3-2,TGTGCCAGCAGCCAAGATTATAGACTAGCGGGTACCAATGAGCAGTTCTTC,CASSQDYRLAGTNEQFF
TRBJ2-7,.,.,TRBV23-1,TGCGCCAGCAGTCACGAGGGTACCTACGAGCAGTACTTC,CASSHEGTYEQYF
TRBJ2-1,TRBD2,.,TRBV5-5,TGTGCCAGCAGCTGGAGGGCTAGCGGGAGCTCCTACAATGAGCAGTTCTTC,CASSWRASGSSYNEQFF
TRBJ2-5,.,few,TRBV4-1,TGCGCCAGCAGCCAAGATGAGGCGGGGACGGAAGAGACCCAGTACTTC,CASSQDEAGTEETQYF
TRBJ1-5,.,.,TRBV20-1,TGCAGTGCAAGTAGCGCCCCTAGCAATCAGCCCCAGCATTTT,CSASSAPSNQPQHF
TRBJ1-1,TRBD1,.,TRBV20-1,TGCAGTGCCCGACAGGGTAAAGCTTTCTTT,CSARQGKAFF
TRBJ2-1,.,.,TRBV24-1,TGTGCCACCAGTGATATGACAGGAGCGGGATACAATGAGCAGTTCTTC,CATSDMTGAGYNEQFF
TRBJ2-4,TRBD1,.,TRBV18,TGTGCCAGCTCCCCACAGGGGGTAGACAAAAACATTCAGTACTTC,CASSPQGVDKNIQYF
TRBJ2-3,.,once,TRBV10-2,TGCGCCAGCGTCCACAGTCCTAGCACAGATACGCAGTATTTT,CASVHSPSTDTQYF
TRBJ2-2,.,.,TRBV7-9,TGTGCCAGCAGCTCGACAGGTAGCGGGGAGCTGTTTTTT,CASSSTGSGELFF
TRBJ2-1,.,.,TRBV7-9,TGTGCCAGCAGCCCCCTTCGGGGGAGCCCCTACAATGAGCAGTTCTTC,CASSPLRGSPYNEQFF
TRBJ1-3,.,.,TRBV12-5,TGTGCTAGTGGTTTGGTAACCCCTGGGCGTGGGAGGCCCTTCACCGGGGACACCATATATTTT,CASGLVTPGRGRPFTGDTIYF
TRBJ2-1,.,.,TRBV6-5,TGTGCCAGCACGCTTCGGAGCAATGAGCAGTTCTTC,CASTLRSNEQFF
TRBJ1-1,.,.,TRBV28,TGTGCCAGCAGTTTCGGGATGAACACTGAAGCTTTCTTT,CASSFGMNTEAFF
TRBJ2-5,.,.,TRBV30,TGTGCCTTCAGGATCCAAGAGACCCAGTACTTC,CAFRIQETQYF
TRBJ1-2,.,.,TRBV7-9,TGTGCCAGCAGCTTATATTCGCCAGGGGAGGGTGGCTACACCTTC,CASSLYSPGEGGYTF
TRBJ1-2,TRBD1,.,TRBV7-6,TGTGCCAGCAGCTTAGACAGGGGGCACTACACCTTC,CASSLDRGHYTF
TRBJ1-5,.,few,TRBV12-5,TGTGCTAGTAGCCATTTGGACATCAATCAGCCCCAGCATTTT,CASSHLDINQPQHF
TRBJ1-5,TRBD1,.,TRBV11-3,TGTGCCAGCAGCCTCGACACCGACAGGGGACGGTCGCAGCCCCAGCATTTT,CASSLDTDRGRSQPQHF
TRBJ1-5,TRBD1,.,TRBV2,TGTGCCAGCAGGCGGGACAGGGATCAGCCCCAGCATTTT,CASRRDRDQPQHF
TRBJ2-3,.,.,TRBV7-8,TGTGCCAGCAGCTTAGGGACAGCTAGCACAGATACGCAGTATTTT,CASSLGTASTDTQYF
TRBJ2-1,.,.,TRBV5-1,TGCGCCAGCAGCGAGACTAGCTCCTACAATGAGCAGTTCTTC,CASSETSSYNEQFF